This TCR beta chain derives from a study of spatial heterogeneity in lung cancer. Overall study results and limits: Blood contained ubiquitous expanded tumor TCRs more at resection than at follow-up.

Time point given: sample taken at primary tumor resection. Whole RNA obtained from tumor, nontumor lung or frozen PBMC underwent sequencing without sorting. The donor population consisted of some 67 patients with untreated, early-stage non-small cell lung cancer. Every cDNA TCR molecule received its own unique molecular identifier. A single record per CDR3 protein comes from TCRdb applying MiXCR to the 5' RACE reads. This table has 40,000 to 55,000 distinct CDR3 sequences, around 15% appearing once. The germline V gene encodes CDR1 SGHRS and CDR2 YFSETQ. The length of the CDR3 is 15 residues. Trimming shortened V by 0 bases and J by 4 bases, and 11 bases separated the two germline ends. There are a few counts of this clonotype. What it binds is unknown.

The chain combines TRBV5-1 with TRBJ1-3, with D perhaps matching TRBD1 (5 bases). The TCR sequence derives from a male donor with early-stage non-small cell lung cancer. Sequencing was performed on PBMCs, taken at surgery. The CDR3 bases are TGCGCCAGCAGCTTGGACGGGGGAGAGGGAAACACCATATATTTT. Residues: CASSLDGGEGNTIYF.